The TCR beta chain described here comes from a study of T cells expressing NK-cell markers. In the study overall: Each TCR beta repertoire originated in sorted T cells that were CD3+CD56+NKG2C+, CD3+CD56+NKG2C- or CD3+CD56-NKG2C+.

Worth noting for this clonotype: As yet, its antigen is unknown.

This CDR3 is 14 amino acids long. The germline CDR1 and CDR2 sequences are MNHEY and SMNVEV (reference sequence). Study outcomes and limitations: NKG2C+ dominant clonotypes from over five donors made up about 1.0-7.5% of CD8+ T cells.

Reanalyzing the 5' RACE reads, TCRdb keeps one entry per CDR3 protein, without DNA. The sample features about 110,000 distinct CDR3 sequences, with less than 20% in its top ten. The TCR sequence derives from a woman aged 18 to 75 in good health. Source material: blood T cells: a sorted CD56 or NKG2C T cell subset, CD4+ or CD8+ T cells, or bulk PBMC T cells (not recorded which). J is TRBJ1-6 and V is TRBV27. CDR3 loop: CASKLSSYNSPLHF.